Following are 5 T cell receptor beta chains from one sample sequenced in a study of cytomegalovirus exposure and HLA in healthy donors. 60 Vbeta and 13 Jbeta primers were used in PCR. Generated by immunoSEQ multiplex PCR, the TCRdb table keeps only in-frame clones and is missing some. The sample includes about 120,000 clones, around 80% seen only once; the top ten take approximately 1.5%. The sample was PBMCs. Receptors originate from a woman between 18 and 30 years old in good health and CMV-seronegative.

The V and J genes are TRBV19 and TRBJ2-1; perhaps TRBD1 as D (6 bases). The V end lost 2 bases, the J end lost 0 bases, and 8 bases lay between the germline ends. The CDR3 is 15 residues long. From germline, CDR1 is LNHDA and CDR2 SQIVND (reference sequence). The CDR3 loop is CASSIRQDSYNEQFF. As DNA, the CDR3 is TGTGCCAGTAGTATAAGACAGGACTCCTACAATGAGCAGTTCTTC.

This sequence joins TRBV5-1 and TRBJ1-2; D is undetermined. V dropped 0 bases and J dropped 0 bases, with 9 bases sitting between them. The CDR3 runs to 15 residues. Germline loops: CDR1 SGHRS, CDR2 YFSETQ. The CDR3 protein is CASSLVGSTNYGYTF. The DNA for the CDR3 is TGCGCCAGCAGCTTGGTTGGGAGTACTAACTATGGCTACACCTTC. Full variable domain (missing parts from reference TRBV5-1 and TRBJ1-2): KAGVTQTPRYLIKTRGQQVTLSCSPISGHRSVSWYQQTPGQGLQFLFEYFSETQRNKGNFPGRFSGRQFSNSRSEMNVSTLELGDSALYLCASSLVGSTNYGYTFGSGTRLTVV.

The chain couples TRBV27 to TRBJ2-7; TRBD1 might be the D (5 bases). The length of the CDR3 is 14 residues. Germline V gives CDR1 MNHEY, CDR2 SMNVEV (reference sequence). The V end was cut by 4 bases, the J end by 5 bases, with 15 bases between. In DNA, the CDR3 is TGTGCCAGCAGTTCAGGTGCAGGGAATAACGAGCAGTACTTC. It codes for CASSSGAGNNEQYF.

This clone was seen more than once but under ten times. The V call is TRBV7-9, the J call TRBJ2-2, with a weak D call TRBD1 (5 bases). The V and J ends lost 3 bases and 0 bases respectively, with 8 bases between them. This CDR3 spans 15 amino acids. The germline V gene has CDR1 SEHNR and CDR2 FQNEAQ (reference sequence). The chain's CDR3 is CASSLTASNTGELFF. CDR3 DNA: TGTGCCAGCAGCTTGACAGCCTCGAACACCGGGGAGCTGTTTTTT.

This clone showed up just a few times. The genes are TRBV6-1 and TRBJ1-6; a weak D match, TRBD1 (5 bases). V lost 8 bases and J lost 2, with 13 bases in between. Germline V gene data show CDR1 as MNHNS and CDR2 as SASEGT. This CDR3 has 15 amino acids. The CDR3 reads CASGGGGPYNSPLHF. Here the CDR3 DNA reads TGTGCCAGCGGTGGGGGAGGGCCCTATAATTCACCCCTCCACTTT.